This TCR beta chain was recorded in a study of T cells in localized non-small cell lung cancer. General study points: The appearance of a median roughly 58 of the top 100 tumor clones was seen in adjacent lung. Heterogeneity within the tumor remains possible, as just one region underwent sequencing. T cell clonality was highest in uninvolved adjacent lung, above tumor. The study linked higher blood T cell density to longer overall survival.

There are a few counts of this clone. Its matching antigen is unknown. TCRdb keeps only in-frame clones here, not all; method: immunoSEQ multiplex PCR. The sample consists of a few thousand clones, about 18% of them appearing once. Trimming took 10 bases from V and 9 from J, leaving 19 bases between them. Germline CDR1 MNHGY, CDR2 SAAAGT. CDR3 length: 13 amino acids. This receptor was identified in a woman aged 35 to 69 with stage II lung adenocarcinoma. This specimen consisted of lung tumor tissue, obtained before any cancer treatment. This sequence joins TRBV6-8 and TRBJ1-5, with D maybe TRBD1 (6 bases). CDR3 nucleotides: TGTGCCATCAGAACTGACAGGTTTGGGCCCCAGCATTTT. Translating gives CAIRTDRFGPQHF.